Listed below are T cell receptor beta chains from one sample, sequenced in a study of blood T cell repertoires in COVID-19. The assay was immunoSEQ multiplex PCR, and TCRdb's table has in-frame clones only and misses some. The data contain about 66,000 clones, 70% to 90% of them seen just once; the ten biggest clones take up approximately 6.8%. The sample consisted of peripheral blood. These receptors were taken from a woman aged 70-85 years with acute or convalescent COVID-19. The CDR3 runs from the conserved cysteine through the conserved F or W. D genes are given only for firm matches. For some rows the clone size is stated as once, few or many, or as a class when expanded; others skip it.

clone size: .; D gene: .; J gene: TRBJ2-7; V gene: TRBV19; CDR3 protein: CASLDPNLYEQYF; CDR3 DNA: TGTGCCAGCCTCGATCCCAACTTATACGAGCAGTACTTC
clone size: .; D gene: .; J gene: TRBJ2-7; V gene: TRBV30; CDR3 protein: CAWSRERDYEQYF; CDR3 DNA: TGTGCCTGGAGTCGAGAGAGGGACTACGAGCAGTACTTC
clone size: .; D gene: TRBD2; J gene: TRBJ2-1; V gene: TRBV29-1; CDR3 protein: CSVDLAGPYNEQFF; CDR3 DNA: TGCAGCGTTGACTTAGCGGGACCGTACAATGAGCAGTTCTTC
clone size: once; D gene: .; J gene: TRBJ1-2; V gene: TRBV28; CDR3 protein: CASSLGETANYGYTF; CDR3 DNA: TGTGCCAGCAGTTTAGGTGAAACAGCCAACTATGGCTACACCTTC
clone size: .; D gene: TRBD1; J gene: TRBJ1-2; V gene: TRBV9; CDR3 protein: CASSVGQGVYGYTF; CDR3 DNA: TGTGCCAGCAGCGTGGGACAGGGCGTCTATGGCTACACCTTC
clone size: .; D gene: .; J gene: TRBJ2-3; V gene: TRBV7-8; CDR3 protein: CASSLLGGRTDTQYF; CDR3 DNA: TGTGCCAGCAGCTTACTCGGGGGGCGTACAGATACGCAGTATTTT
clone size: once; D gene: .; J gene: TRBJ2-2; V gene: TRBV6-1; CDR3 protein: CASSDGGSKGELFF; CDR3 DNA: TGTGCCAGCAGTGATGGTGGTAGCAAGGGGGAGCTGTTTTTT
clone size: .; D gene: TRBD1; J gene: TRBJ2-1; V gene: TRBV5-1; CDR3 protein: CASSRTGLEQFF; CDR3 DNA: TGCGCCAGCAGCCGGACAGGGCTTGAGCAGTTCTTC
clone size: few; D gene: .; J gene: TRBJ1-6; V gene: TRBV18; CDR3 protein: CASSPAGGNSPLHF; CDR3 DNA: TGTGCCAGCTCACCAGCAGGTGGAAATTCACCCCTCCACTTT
clone size: .; D gene: .; J gene: TRBJ1-2; V gene: TRBV28; CDR3 protein: CASSLAYNGYTF; CDR3 DNA: TGTGCCAGCAGTCTAGCCTACAATGGCTACACCTTC
clone size: .; D gene: .; J gene: TRBJ1-1; V gene: TRBV28; CDR3 protein: CASSYIQGGGTEAFF; CDR3 DNA: TGTGCCAGCAGTTATATACAGGGCGGGGGCACTGAAGCTTTCTTT
clone size: .; D gene: .; J gene: TRBJ1-1; V gene: TRBV5-1; CDR3 protein: CASTEGGILMTEAFF; CDR3 DNA: TGCGCCAGCACGGAGGGCGGTATTTTGATGACTGAAGCTTTCTTT
clone size: once; D gene: TRBD1; J gene: TRBJ2-7; V gene: TRBV19; CDR3 protein: CASSIGWGQLNYEQYF; CDR3 DNA: TGTGCCAGTAGTATAGGTTGGGGACAGCTAAACTACGAGCAGTACTTC
clone size: .; D gene: TRBD2; J gene: TRBJ2-1; V gene: TRBV3-1/TRBV3-2; CDR3 protein: CASSSLAGTYNEQFF; CDR3 DNA: TGTGCCAGCAGCTCCCTAGCGGGGACCTACAATGAGCAGTTCTTC
clone size: few; D gene: TRBD1; J gene: TRBJ1-1; V gene: TRBV27; CDR3 protein: CASNRQGPNTEAFF; CDR3 DNA: TGTGCCAGCAACCGACAGGGGCCGAACACTGAAGCTTTCTTT
clone size: .; D gene: .; J gene: TRBJ2-7; V gene: TRBV5-4; CDR3 protein: CASSLYSFRGALYEQYF; CDR3 DNA: TGTGCCAGCAGCCTGTACTCCTTTCGGGGGGCATTGTACGAGCAGTACTTC
clone size: .; D gene: TRBD2; J gene: TRBJ2-5; V gene: TRBV5-6; CDR3 protein: CASSFSGRKETQYF; CDR3 DNA: TGTGCCAGCAGCTTTAGCGGGAGAAAAGAGACCCAGTACTTC
clone size: once; D gene: .; J gene: TRBJ1-3; V gene: TRBV7-3; CDR3 protein: CASSHGQGNTIYF; CDR3 DNA: TGTGCCAGCAGCCATGGACAGGGAAACACCATATATTTT
clone size: .; D gene: .; J gene: TRBJ2-5; V gene: TRBV28; CDR3 protein: CASSLGTHQETQYF; CDR3 DNA: TGTGCCAGCAGTTTAGGGACACACCAAGAGACCCAGTACTTC
clone size: .; D gene: .; J gene: TRBJ2-1; V gene: TRBV12-3/TRBV12-4; CDR3 protein: CASSFKNNEQFF; CDR3 DNA: TGTGCCAGCAGTTTTAAAAACAATGAGCAGTTCTTC
clone size: .; D gene: .; J gene: TRBJ1-6; V gene: TRBV7-8; CDR3 protein: CASTTERGRHNSPLHF; CDR3 DNA: TGTGCCAGCACTACCGAGCGGGGAAGACATAATTCACCCCTCCACTTT
clone size: .; D gene: TRBD2; J gene: TRBJ2-5; V gene: TRBV2; CDR3 protein: CASSEAGGGETQYF; CDR3 DNA: TGTGCCAGCAGTGAAGCTGGCGGGGGGGAGACCCAGTACTTC
clone size: .; D gene: .; J gene: TRBJ2-1; V gene: TRBV28; CDR3 protein: CASTPLTEQGHSNEQFF; CDR3 DNA: TGTGCCAGCACACCTCTTACGGAGCAGGGACATTCCAATGAGCAGTTCTTC
clone size: .; D gene: .; J gene: TRBJ2-1; V gene: TRBV6-6; CDR3 protein: CASSYKARGYNEQFF; CDR3 DNA: TGTGCCAGCAGTTACAAAGCGCGGGGCTACAATGAGCAGTTCTTC
clone size: .; D gene: TRBD2; J gene: TRBJ2-2; V gene: TRBV9; CDR3 protein: CASSELAGTGELFF; CDR3 DNA: TGTGCCAGCAGCGAACTAGCGGGAACCGGGGAGCTGTTTTTT